The 28 T cell receptor beta chains in this list originate from one sample, sequenced in a study of T cells after yellow fever vaccination. TCRdb passed the 5' RACE reads through MiXCR, listing each CDR3 protein once. The data show some 350,000 distinct CDR3 sequences, about 4% seen once. The sample here was PBMCs, taken 5 days after the yellow fever booster vaccination. Every receptor here comes from a man younger than 35 who received the YFV17D yellow fever vaccine.

This clonotype was recorded many times. The rearrangement joins TRBV4-1 to TRBJ2-3; D may be TRBD2 (6 bases). V shed 6 bases and J shed 3 bases, with 13 bases lying between them. CDR1 MGHRA and CDR2 YSYEKL come from the germline V gene. The CDR3 runs to 14 residues. As DNA, the CDR3 is TGCGCCAGCAGACCTACTAGCCAAACAGATACGCAGTATTTT. This sequence encodes CASRPTSQTDTQYF.

This clonotype was detected a few times. The rearrangement links TRBV4-1 to TRBJ1-2, with D maybe TRBD1 (5 bases). This CDR3 contains 14 residues. The germline V gene has CDR1 MGHRA and CDR2 YSYEKL. The V end lost 4 bases, the J end lost 2 bases, and 11 bases lay between the germline ends. The CDR3 protein is CASSPQDFNYGYTF. CDR3 nucleotide sequence: TGCGCCAGCAGCCCACAGGATTTCAACTATGGCTACACCTTC.

In this sample, this clonotype turned up a few times. The J gene is TRBJ2-1, the V gene TRBV4-1; D uncertain. The germline V gene has CDR1 MGHRA and CDR2 YSYEKL. Trimming pared 1 base from V and 3 bases from J, leaving 10 bases between. This CDR3 is built from 15 residues. DNA of the CDR3: TGCGCCAGCAGCCAAGGGGCTGACGTCTACAATGAGCAGTTCTTC. It translates to CASSQGADVYNEQFF.

This clonotype came up a few times. J is TRBJ2-1 and V is TRBV11-1, with 7 nucleotides matching TRBD1. The V segment lost 5 bases and the J segment 3 bases; nucleotides outside the gene matches: 7. The CDR3 extends over 15 amino acids. Germline CDR1 and CDR2: SGHAT and FQDESV (reference sequence). CDR3: CASSHPGQNYNEQFF. Written as DNA, the CDR3 is TGTGCCAGCAGCCACCCGGGACAGAACTACAATGAGCAGTTCTTC.

This clonotype was seen a handful of times. The chain carries TRBV20-1 and TRBJ2-5; D unresolved. The germline V gene encodes CDR1 DFQATT and CDR2 SNEGSKA (reference sequence). Trimming took 6 bases from V and 0 from J, leaving 11 bases between them. CDR3 size: 13 residues. The CDR3: CSAKRPYQETQYF. CDR3 DNA sequence: TGCAGTGCAAAAAGACCCTACCAAGAGACCCAGTACTTC.

This clonotype was counted a few times. The chain couples TRBV5-1 to TRBJ1-2; tentatively, D is TRBD1 (6 bases). CDR1 is SGHRS, CDR2 YFSETQ, per germline. V lost 0 bases and J 4 bases, leaving 19 bases between the germline ends. CDR3 length equals 17 residues. CDR3 DNA: TGCGCCAGCAGCTTGGACAGGGTAATGACGAGATCCTATGGCTACACCTTC. The encoded protein is CASSLDRVMTRSYGYTF.

Ten or more counts support this clonotype. The V gene is TRBV6-5, the J gene TRBJ2-3, with D tentatively TRBD1 (5 bases). Germline V gene lookup returns CDR1 MNHEY and CDR2 SVGAGI. The CDR3 is 15 amino acids. V was cut by 2 bases and J by 0 bases, with 9 bases left in between. The CDR3 nucleotides are TGTGCCAGCAGTTACCGAACAGGTAGCACAGATACGCAGTATTTT. Translation gives CASSYRTGSTDTQYF.

The V and J genes are TRBV7-2 and TRBJ1-4; D possibly corresponds to TRBD1 (6 bases). Germline loops: CDR1 SGHTA, CDR2 FQGNSA. This CDR3 comprises 15 residues. Between the trimmed V and J ends, which lost 5 bases and 9 bases, there was a span of 19 bases. CDR3 bases: TGTGCCAGCAGCCCTACTCCCAGGGGTAGTAAAAAACTGTTTTTT. This translates into CASSPTPRGSKKLFF.

There are many counts of this clonotype. J is TRBJ1-1 and V is TRBV20-1; D remains unclear. The CDR3 runs 11 residues. Germline assignment: CDR1 DFQATT and CDR2 SNEGSKA (reference sequence). Deletions cut 6 bases from V and 1 base from J, with 6 bases between. The CDR3, as DNA: TGCAGTGCAGACGGGAACACTGAAGCTTTCTTT. This gives the protein CSADGNTEAFF.

This clonotype was detected many times. This chain links TRBV25-1 with TRBJ2-5; 12 bases are shared with TRBD2. J gave up 5 bases and V 2 bases, and 6 bases lay outside the gene matches. The germline gives CDR1 MGHDK, CDR2 SYGVNS. The CDR3 runs 16 residues. CDR3 coding DNA: TGTGCCAGCAGTGAAGACGGACTAGCGGGGCTGGAGACCCAGTACTTC. Its translation is CASSEDGLAGLETQYF.

V usage is TRBV24-1 and J usage is TRBJ2-2; D remains unclear. Germline V gives CDR1 KGHDR, CDR2 SFDVKD. V was cut by 5 bases and J by 8 bases, with 5 bases left in between. The CDR3 spans 11 residues. The CDR3 DNA reads TGTGCCACCAGTGGACCGGGGGAGCTGTTTTTT. The encoded protein is CATSGPGELFF.

This clonotype has just a few counts. The rearrangement uses TRBV5-4 and TRBJ2-1; 8 nucleotides line up with TRBD1. The CDR3 has 14 residues. CDR1 is SGHNT, CDR2 YYREEE, per germline (reference sequence). V lost 4 bases and J lost 8; bases outside the gene matches: 8. The CDR3 protein is CASSLGQGWDEQFF. The CDR3 nucleotides read TGTGCCAGCAGCCTAGGACAGGGTTGGGATGAGCAGTTCTTC.

This clonotype was recorded many times. The V call is TRBV4-3, the J call TRBJ2-7, with D possibly TRBD1 on 5 matching bases. Germline loops: CDR1 LGHNA, CDR2 YSLEER. Trimming removed 4 bases at V and 4 bases at J, with 17 bases between. The CDR3 runs to 15 residues. The CDR3: CASSLQKDSPYEQYF. The CDR3 DNA sequence: TGCGCCAGCAGCCTCCAAAAAGACAGCCCTTACGAGCAGTACTTC.

The V and J genes are TRBV12-5 and TRBJ2-7, with TRBD2 as a possible D gene (5 bases). From germline, CDR1 is LGHNT and CDR2 FRNRAP. The V end was cut by 6 bases, the J end by 7 bases, with 10 bases between. The CDR3 is 11 residues long. CDR3 sequence: CASGLSGEQYF. DNA of the CDR3: TGTGCTAGTGGACTCAGCGGAGAGCAGTACTTC.

The table lists this clonotype with many counts. The rearrangement joins TRBV6-1 to TRBJ1-1, with no clear D. This CDR3 is 15 amino acids long. The germline V gene has CDR1 MNHNS and CDR2 SASEGT. Trimming shortened V by 2 bases and J by 3 bases, and 13 bases separated the two germline ends. This CDR3 is CASSERILRDTEAFF. DNA of the CDR3: TGTGCCAGCAGTGAACGTATCCTTAGGGACACTGAAGCTTTCTTT.

This clonotype has ten or more counts. The chain recombines TRBV20-1 with TRBJ2-5; D possibly corresponds to TRBD1 (5 bases). Trimming removed 4 bases from V and 4 bases from J, with 10 bases in between. Per the germline V gene, CDR1 is DFQATT and CDR2 is SNEGSKA (reference sequence). The CDR3 is made up of 12 amino acids. The CDR3, as DNA: TGCAGTGCTATTCGGCAGGGAGAGACCCAGTACTTC. This gives the protein CSAIRQGETQYF.

This clonotype has only a few counts. The gene calls are TRBV10-3 and TRBJ2-2; D gene uncertain. Between the trimmed V and J ends, which lost 3 bases and 6 bases, there was a span of 11 bases. From germline, CDR1 is ENHRY and CDR2 SYGVKD. This CDR3 contains 14 residues. This CDR3 reads CAISEILSPGELFF. The CDR3 nucleotides are TGTGCCATCAGTGAAATACTCTCCCCCGGGGAGCTGTTTTTT.

This clonotype occurred a few times. This sequence joins TRBV6-5 and TRBJ2-7, with D maybe TRBD1 (5 bases). V was pared by 2 bases and J by 7 bases, with 21 bases between. CDR1 MNHEY and CDR2 SVGAGI come from the germline V gene. The CDR3 has 16 residues. CDR3 residues: CASSYLPRQLQWEQYV. Here the CDR3 DNA reads TGTGCCAGCAGTTACCTCCCTCGACAGCTCCAGTGGGAGCAGTACGTC.

This clonotype has at least ten counts. V is TRBV5-1 and J is TRBJ2-3; 16 nucleotides agree with TRBD2. Looked up from germline, CDR1 is SGHRS and CDR2 is YFSETQ. V shed 4 bases, J shed 2 bases, and the junction held 7 bases outside the gene matches. This CDR3 contains 18 residues. The CDR3 coding sequence is TGCGCCAGCAGCCCGGGACTAGCGGGGGGGCTGGACACAGATACGCAGTATTTT. The encoded protein is CASSPGLAGGLDTDTQYF.

The J gene is TRBJ1-1, the V gene TRBV9; 11 nucleotides line up with TRBD1. Germline CDR1 SGDLS, CDR2 YYNGEE. J gave up 1 base and V 3 bases, and 5 bases lay outside the gene matches. This CDR3 spans 16 amino acids. This CDR3 reads CASSGGTGGSNTEAFF. The CDR3 DNA reads as TGTGCCAGCAGCGGCGGGACAGGGGGTTCGAACACTGAAGCTTTCTTT.

This clonotype was picked up many times. The rearrangement links TRBV5-1 to TRBJ2-7; D possibly uses TRBD1 or TRBD2 (6 bases each). With 3 bases removed from V and 2 bases from J, the gap between germline ends came to 15 bases. This CDR3 is 15 amino acids long. The V gene's germline CDR1 is SGHRS and CDR2 YFSETQ. As DNA, the CDR3 is TGCGCCAGCAGCTCCCAGAGGGGGGCCGCCTACGAGCAGTACTTC. It yields the protein CASSSQRGAAYEQYF. The whole variable domain, filled in from reference TRBV5-1 and TRBJ2-7, reads KAGVTQTPRYLIKTRGQQVTLSCSPISGHRSVSWYQQTPGQGLQFLFEYFSETQRNKGNFPGRFSGRQFSNSRSEMNVSTLELGDSALYLCASSSQRGAAYEQYFGPGTRLTVT.

Many counts were recorded for this clonotype. The chain links TRBV29-1 to TRBJ2-1, with D possibly being TRBD1 (6 bases). CDR1 is SQVTM, CDR2 ANQGSEA, per germline. The CDR3 is made up of 12 amino acids. CDR3 DNA: TGCACCTCTAATAAGGGGGACAATGAGCAGTTCTTC. Translating gives CTSNKGDNEQFF.

This clonotype came up a few times. This chain joins TRBV5-1 and TRBJ1-1; D uncertain. Germline CDR1 and CDR2: SGHRS and YFSETQ. V was clipped by 2 bases and J by 6 bases, with 14 bases between them. The CDR3 totals 14 residues. In nucleotides, the CDR3 is TGCGCCAGCAGCTTTAAAGGGTCGGGCGCTGAAGCTTTCTTT. As protein: CASSFKGSGAEAFF.

This clonotype was counted between two and nine times. The CDR3 reads CASSLNFRETQYF. In nucleotides, the CDR3 is TGTGCCAGCAGCTTAAATTTCCGGGAGACCCAGTACTTC. The V gene is TRBV7-2, the J gene TRBJ2-5; the D is unclear. V lost 2 bases to trimming and J lost 5 bases, with 9 bases between them. The CDR3 is made up of 13 amino acids. Germline CDR1 reads SGHTA; CDR2 reads FQGNSA.

The rearrangement uses TRBV5-6 and TRBJ1-4; D unclear. Deletions cut 5 bases from V and 5 bases from J, with 16 bases between. The CDR3 sequence is 15 residues long. Germline CDR1 SGHDT, CDR2 YYEEEE. The CDR3 sequence: CASRRFSRVNEKLFF. For the CDR3, the DNA is TGTGCCAGCAGAAGATTCAGCCGGGTAAATGAAAAACTGTTTTTT.

In its sample, this clonotype was seen a few times. CDR3 sequence reads: CASSYGGTPYGYTF. As DNA, the CDR3 is TGTGCCAGCAGTTACGGGGGCACCCCCTATGGCTACACCTTC. The J gene is TRBJ1-2, the V gene TRBV6-6, with TRBD1 as a possible D gene (6 bases). CDR3 size: 14 residues. Germline V gene sequence: CDR1 MNHNY, CDR2 SVGAGI (reference sequence). Trimming shortened V by 2 bases and J by 4 bases, and 11 bases separated the two germline ends.

This clonotype came up many times. J is TRBJ2-3 and V is TRBV20-1; 8 nucleotides match TRBD2. The CDR3 is 18 residues long. Per germline, CDR1 DFQATT and CDR2 SNEGSKA (reference sequence). With V trimmed by 0 bases and J by 4 bases, 15 bases remained unmatched. CDR3 DNA sequence: TGCAGTGCTAGAGATCTGAGCGGGGGACAACCTTTCGCAGATACGCAGTATTTT. Residues: CSARDLSGGQPFADTQYF.

Only a few counts were recorded for this clonotype. The chain carries TRBV5-5 and TRBJ2-2; 13 nucleotides match TRBD2. With V trimmed by 0 bases and J by 5 bases, 13 bases remained unmatched. From germline, CDR1 is SGHKS and CDR2 YYEKEE (reference sequence). This CDR3 spans 20 amino acids. CDR3 sequence reads: CASSLALGLAGASTTGELFF. The CDR3 DNA reads as TGTGCCAGCAGCTTGGCCCTCGGACTAGCGGGGGCGTCGACGACCGGGGAGCTGTTTTTT. The variable domain in full, with the rest retrieved from reference TRBV5-5 and TRBJ2-2, is DAGVTQSPTHLIKTRGQQVTLRCSPISGHKSVSWYQQVLGQGPQFIFQYYEKEERGRGNFPDRFSARQFPNYSSELNVNALLLGDSALYLCASSLALGLAGASTTGELFFGEGSRLTVL.